This T cell receptor beta chain derives from a study of T cell changes during pregnancy in multiple sclerosis. Deletions cut 3 bases from V and 6 bases from J, with 11 bases between. Germline CDR1 and CDR2: PRHDT and FYEKMQ (reference sequence). The CDR3 is 13 amino acids. Clones were read by immunoSEQ multiplex PCR, and TCRdb kept only the in-frame ones, dropping some. The sample lists about 73,000 clones; around 90% were seen once. The chain is built from TRBV13 and TRBJ1-2; D uncertain. This material consisted of peripheral blood, taken after pregnancy. This sequence was found in a female donor in good health, enrolled as a control in a pregnancy study. Written as DNA, the CDR3 is TGTGCCAGCAGCTTCGGAGGGAAGGATGGCTACACCTTC. Translating it yields CASSFGGKDGYTF.